The entry that follows covers one T cell receptor (beta chain) sequence. The record originates from a study of cytomegalovirus exposure and HLA in healthy donors. Vbeta (60) and Jbeta (13) primers were used in the PCR. Here immunoSEQ multiplex PCR was the method, and the copy in TCRdb shows in-frame clones only, minus some. The table for this sample gives about 53,000 clones. This clonotype originated in a young man in good health and CMV-seropositive. Sequenced: PBMCs.

The CDR3 nucleotides read TGTGCCAGCAGCTTACCCTTTCACTCGGGAACTGAAGCTTTCTTT. The encoded protein is CASSLPFHSGTEAFF. The chain has TRBV7-9 and TRBJ1-1; D call uncertain. The V end was cut by 2 bases, the J end by 5 bases, with 15 bases between. In germline, CDR1 is SEHNR, CDR2 FQNEAQ (reference sequence). The CDR3 is 15 residues long.